This T cell receptor beta chain was identified in a study of T cell responses to AZD1222 COVID-19 vaccine. Study observations and caveats: Nearly half of the spike-specific TCRs reportedly recognize variant regions that carry no mutations.

Measured with immunoSEQ multiplex PCR; TCRdb has only the in-frame clones, and not every one. The profile shows about 110,000 clones, roughly 90% of them singletons. This CDR3 spans 15 amino acids. CDR1 and CDR2 (germline): MNHEY, SVGAGI. The V gene lost 5 bases and the J gene lost 5 bases, with 15 bases spanning the gap. For this clone: As yet, its antigen is unknown.

The specimen comprised peripheral blood, sampled 28 days after the second AZD1222 dose. The chain combines TRBV6-5 with TRBJ1-4; D gene unclear. This receptor was identified in an adult who received the AZD1222 COVID-19 vaccine. The CDR3 sequence is CASSRAEAANEKLFF. CDR3 coding DNA: TGTGCCAGCAGTAGAGCGGAGGCAGCAAATGAAAAACTGTTTTTT.